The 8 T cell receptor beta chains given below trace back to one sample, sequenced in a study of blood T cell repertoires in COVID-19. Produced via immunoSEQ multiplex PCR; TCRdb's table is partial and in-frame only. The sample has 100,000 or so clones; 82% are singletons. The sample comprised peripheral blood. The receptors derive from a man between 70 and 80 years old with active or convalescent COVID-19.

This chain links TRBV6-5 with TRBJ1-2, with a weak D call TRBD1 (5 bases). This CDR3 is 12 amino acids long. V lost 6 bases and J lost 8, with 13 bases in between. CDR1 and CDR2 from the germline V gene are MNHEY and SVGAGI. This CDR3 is CASRDTSRGYTF. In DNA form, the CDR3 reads TGTGCCAGCAGGGACACTTCTAGAGGCTACACCTTC.

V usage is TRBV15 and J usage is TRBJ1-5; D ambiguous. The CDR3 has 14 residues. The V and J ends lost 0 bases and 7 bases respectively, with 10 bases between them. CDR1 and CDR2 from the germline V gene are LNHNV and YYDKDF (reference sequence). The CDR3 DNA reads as TGTGCCACCAGCAGAGAGCCCAGTCCCCAGCCCCAGCATTTT. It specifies CATSREPSPQPQHF.

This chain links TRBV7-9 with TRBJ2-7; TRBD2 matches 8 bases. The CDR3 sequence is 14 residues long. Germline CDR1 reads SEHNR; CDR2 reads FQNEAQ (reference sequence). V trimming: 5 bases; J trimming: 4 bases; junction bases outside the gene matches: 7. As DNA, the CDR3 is TGTGCCAGCAGCCCTCGGTCTAGCGGGTACGAGCAGTACTTC. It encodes CASSPRSSGYEQYF.

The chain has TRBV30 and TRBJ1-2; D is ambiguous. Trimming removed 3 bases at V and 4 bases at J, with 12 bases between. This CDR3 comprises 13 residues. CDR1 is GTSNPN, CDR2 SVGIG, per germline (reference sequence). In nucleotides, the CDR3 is TGTGCCTGGAGCCAGACAAGGCCCTATGGCTACACCTTC. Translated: CAWSQTRPYGYTF.

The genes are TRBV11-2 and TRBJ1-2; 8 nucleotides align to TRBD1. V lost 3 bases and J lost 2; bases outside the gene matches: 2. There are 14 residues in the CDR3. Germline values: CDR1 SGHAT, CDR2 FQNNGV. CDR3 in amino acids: CASSFGDRNYGYTF. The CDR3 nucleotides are TGTGCCAGCAGCTTCGGGGACAGGAACTATGGCTACACCTTC. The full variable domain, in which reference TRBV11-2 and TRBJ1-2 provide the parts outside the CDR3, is EAGVAQSPRYKIIEKRQSVAFWCNPISGHATLYWYQQILGQGPKLLIQFQNNGVVDDSQLPKDRFSAERLKGVDSTLKIQPAKLEDSAVYLCASSFGDRNYGYTFGSGTRLTVV.

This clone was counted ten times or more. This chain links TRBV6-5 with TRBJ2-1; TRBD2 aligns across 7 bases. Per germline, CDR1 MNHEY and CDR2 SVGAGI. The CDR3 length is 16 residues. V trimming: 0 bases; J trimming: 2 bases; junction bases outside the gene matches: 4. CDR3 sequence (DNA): TGTGCCAGCAGTTACTCGACCAGCGGGGCCTACAATGAGCAGTTCTTC. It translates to CASSYSTSGAYNEQFF.

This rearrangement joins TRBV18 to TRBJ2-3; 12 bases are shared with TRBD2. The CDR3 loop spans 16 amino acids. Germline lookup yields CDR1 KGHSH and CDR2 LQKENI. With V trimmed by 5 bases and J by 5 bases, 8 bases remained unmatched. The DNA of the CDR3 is TGTGCCAGCTCATCCGGACTAGCGGGGAGGATAGATACGCAGTATTTT. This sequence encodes CASSSGLAGRIDTQYF.

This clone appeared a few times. CDR3: CASGFTRTGYNSPLHF. The DNA for the CDR3 is TGTGCTAGTGGTTTCACACGGACAGGGTATAATTCACCCCTCCACTTT. The genes are TRBV12-5 and TRBJ1-6, with TRBD1 matching 8 bases. The CDR3 is 16 amino acids. Germline loops: CDR1 LGHNT, CDR2 FRNRAP. V lost 3 bases, J lost 4 bases, and 5 bases stayed unmatched. Combining the CDR3 with reference TRBV12-5 and TRBJ1-6 gives the whole variable domain DARVTQTPRHKVTEMGQEVTMRCQPILGHNTVFWYRQTMMQGLELLAYFRNRAPLDDSGMPKDRFSAEMPDATLATLKIQPSEPRDSAVYFCASGFTRTGYNSPLHFGNGTRLTVT.